This T cell receptor (beta chain) is from a study of identical twins. Study-wide points: Beta out-of-frame sequences displayed a weaker excess of sharing between twins.

Via MiXCR, TCRdb re-called the 5' RACE reads, giving one row per CDR3 protein. The data show approximately 210,000 distinct CDR3 sequences, approximately 5.9% seen once. This clonotype was seen many times. The antigen is undetermined. Separately, the same data were catalogued under a study of T cells expressing NK-cell markers.

Material for sequencing was CD8+ T cells sorted from blood. The source is a woman aged 18-29 years in good health.

CDR3 sequence reads: CSARDPGNTEAFF. The CDR3 region has the DNA TGCAGTGCTAGAGATCCGGGGAACACTGAAGCTTTCTTT. The rearrangement links TRBV20-1 to TRBJ1-1; D is uncertain. The CDR3 sequence is 13 residues long. V was shortened by 0 bases and J by 1 base, with 6 bases between the two germline ends. CDR1 is DFQATT, CDR2 SNEGSKA, per germline (reference sequence).